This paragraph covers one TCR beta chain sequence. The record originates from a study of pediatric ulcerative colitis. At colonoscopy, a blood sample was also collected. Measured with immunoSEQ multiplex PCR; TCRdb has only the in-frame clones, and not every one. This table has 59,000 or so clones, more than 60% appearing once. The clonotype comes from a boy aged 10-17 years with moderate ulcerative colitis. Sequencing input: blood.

The DNA of the CDR3 is TGTGCCAGCAGCCTGACAGGGAGCTCCTACAATGAGCAGTTCTTC. Its translation: CASSLTGSSYNEQFF. This sequence joins TRBV7-6 and TRBJ2-1; 7 bases agree with TRBD1. CDR1 and CDR2 from the germline V gene are SGHVS and FNYEAQ. This CDR3 comprises 15 residues. V lost 5 bases and J lost 0; bases outside the gene matches: 4.